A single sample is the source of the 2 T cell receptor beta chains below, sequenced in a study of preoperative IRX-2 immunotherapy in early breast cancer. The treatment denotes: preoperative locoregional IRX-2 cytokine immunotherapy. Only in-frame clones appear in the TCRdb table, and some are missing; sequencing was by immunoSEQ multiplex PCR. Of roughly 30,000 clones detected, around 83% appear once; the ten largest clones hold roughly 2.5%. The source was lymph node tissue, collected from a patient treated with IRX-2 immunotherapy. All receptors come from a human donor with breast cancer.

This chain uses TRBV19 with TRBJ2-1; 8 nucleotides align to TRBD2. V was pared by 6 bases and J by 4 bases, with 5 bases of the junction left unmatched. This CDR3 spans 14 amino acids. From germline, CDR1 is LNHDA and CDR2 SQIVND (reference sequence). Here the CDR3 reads CASRRASGYNEQFF. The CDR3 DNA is TGTGCCAGTAGGCGGGCTAGCGGGTACAATGAGCAGTTCTTC.

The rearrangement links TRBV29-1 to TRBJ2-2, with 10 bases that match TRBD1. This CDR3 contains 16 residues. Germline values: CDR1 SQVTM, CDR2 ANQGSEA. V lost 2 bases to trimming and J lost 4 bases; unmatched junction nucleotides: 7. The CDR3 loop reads CSVENRQGAPTGELFF. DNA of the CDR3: TGCAGCGTTGAAAATCGACAGGGGGCGCCCACCGGGGAGCTGTTTTTT.